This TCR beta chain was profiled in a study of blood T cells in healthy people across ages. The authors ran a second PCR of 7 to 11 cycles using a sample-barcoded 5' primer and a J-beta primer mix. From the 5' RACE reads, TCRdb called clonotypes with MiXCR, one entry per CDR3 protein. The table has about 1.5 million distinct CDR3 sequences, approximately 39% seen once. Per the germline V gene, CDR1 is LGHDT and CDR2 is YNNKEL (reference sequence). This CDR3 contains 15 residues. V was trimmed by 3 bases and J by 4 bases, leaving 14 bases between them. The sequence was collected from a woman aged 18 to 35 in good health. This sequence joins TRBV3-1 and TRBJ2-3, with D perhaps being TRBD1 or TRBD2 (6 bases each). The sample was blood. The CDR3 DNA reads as TGTGCCAGCAGCCAGCCTTCCGGGGGCGCAGATACGCAGTATTTT. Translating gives CASSQPSGGADTQYF.